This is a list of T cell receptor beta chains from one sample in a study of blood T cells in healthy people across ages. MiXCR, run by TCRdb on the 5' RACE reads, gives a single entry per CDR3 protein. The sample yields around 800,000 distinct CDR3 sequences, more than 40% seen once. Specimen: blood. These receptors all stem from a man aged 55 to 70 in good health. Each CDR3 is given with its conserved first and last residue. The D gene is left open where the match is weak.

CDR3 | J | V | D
CASSKEKGSPLHF | TRBJ1-6 | TRBV21-1 | NA
CSATRRGVPTDTQYF | TRBJ2-3 | TRBV20-1 | TRBD2
CASSNLAGSTDTQYF | TRBJ2-3 | TRBV6-1 | TRBD2
CSARDRSTGELFF | TRBJ2-2 | TRBV20-1 | NA
CASSVARDNYNEQFF | TRBJ2-1 | TRBV9 | NA
CSVGGQRPYEQYF | TRBJ2-7 | TRBV29-1 | NA
CASSRGQGIPYNEQFF | TRBJ2-1 | TRBV3-1 | TRBD1
CASSTTGTSDTQYF | TRBJ2-3 | TRBV2 | NA
CSVTYRGRPTDTQYF | TRBJ2-3 | TRBV29-1 | TRBD1
CSARLTSGWALNEQFF | TRBJ2-1 | TRBV20-1 | TRBD2
CASSRSTGAAVGYTF | TRBJ1-2 | TRBV27 | TRBD1
CASSFRMGTNEKLFF | TRBJ1-4 | TRBV12-3/TRBV12-4 | NA
CASSRQGVEAYEQYF | TRBJ2-7 | TRBV5-5 | TRBD1
CASSASRDSFTCEQYF | NA | TRBV6-1 | TRBD1
CASSPGTRRGTEAFF | TRBJ1-1 | TRBV7-9 | NA
CASRGGRPDTQYF | TRBJ2-3 | TRBV7-2 | NA
CASSATAKGQPQHF | TRBJ1-5 | TRBV2 | NA
CSARSPGQGSSPLHF | TRBJ1-6 | TRBV20-1 | TRBD1
CATSRVRDRVDSGANVLTF | TRBJ2-6 | TRBV15 | TRBD1
CSARPGSYGYTF | TRBJ1-2 | TRBV20-1 | NA
CASSQVTGTEYGYTF | TRBJ1-2 | TRBV4-2 | TRBD1
CSALGLAGGYTGELFF | TRBJ2-2 | TRBV20-1 | TRBD2
CASSRQGACEQFF | TRBJ2-1 | TRBV7-2 | TRBD1
CASSLEDTQYF | TRBJ2-3 | TRBV5-1 | NA
CASSNPGPGAYYEQYF | TRBJ2-7 | TRBV13 | NA
CASSQFAGPKNIQYF | TRBJ2-4 | TRBV23-1 | NA
CASSFHGQGGQPQHF | TRBJ1-5 | TRBV27 | TRBD1
CATSRVARIQETQYF | TRBJ2-5 | TRBV15 | NA
CSALPNRARDPDTQYF | TRBJ2-3 | TRBV20-1 | NA
CATSSPPRLGRENEQFF | TRBJ2-1 | TRBV15 | TRBD2
CAISERQGPNSPLHF | TRBJ1-6 | TRBV10-3 | TRBD1
CASSFSGGGRNNEQFF | TRBJ2-1 | TRBV7-2 | NA
CASRLGQGGAGQYF | TRBJ2-7 | TRBV2 | TRBD1
CASSVASGGALADTQYF | TRBJ2-3 | TRBV9 | TRBD2
CAISDRSGGLYEQYF | TRBJ2-7 | TRBV10-3 | NA
CASSPSGSSYNSPLHF | TRBJ1-6 | TRBV18 | NA
CSVDRKETQYF | TRBJ2-5 | TRBV29-1 | NA
CASSEGGGQGGYEQYF | TRBJ2-7 | TRBV6-1 | TRBD1
CASSDPSGAHYEQYF | TRBJ2-7 | TRBV6-6 | TRBD2
CASSQEEGSYEQYF | NA | TRBV4-3 | NA
CASSSEGYEQYF | TRBJ2-7 | TRBV5-1 | NA
CASSYLTSEDNEQFF | TRBJ2-1 | TRBV6-5 | TRBD2
CASSQEVARSSYNEQFF | TRBJ2-1 | TRBV4-1 | NA
CASSTTGFTANEQFF | TRBJ2-1 | TRBV28 | TRBD1
CASSYNLGQSPYEQYF | TRBJ2-7 | TRBV18 | NA
CATLIGLGETQYF | TRBJ2-5 | TRBV5-1 | NA
CASTTADSSSGANVLTF | TRBJ2-6 | TRBV28 | NA
CSARGDGRYQETQYF | TRBJ2-5 | TRBV20-1 | NA
CASSQDLDDRGRTVRETQYF | TRBJ2-5 | TRBV14 | NA
CASKRFGGEQYF | NA | TRBV6-1 | NA